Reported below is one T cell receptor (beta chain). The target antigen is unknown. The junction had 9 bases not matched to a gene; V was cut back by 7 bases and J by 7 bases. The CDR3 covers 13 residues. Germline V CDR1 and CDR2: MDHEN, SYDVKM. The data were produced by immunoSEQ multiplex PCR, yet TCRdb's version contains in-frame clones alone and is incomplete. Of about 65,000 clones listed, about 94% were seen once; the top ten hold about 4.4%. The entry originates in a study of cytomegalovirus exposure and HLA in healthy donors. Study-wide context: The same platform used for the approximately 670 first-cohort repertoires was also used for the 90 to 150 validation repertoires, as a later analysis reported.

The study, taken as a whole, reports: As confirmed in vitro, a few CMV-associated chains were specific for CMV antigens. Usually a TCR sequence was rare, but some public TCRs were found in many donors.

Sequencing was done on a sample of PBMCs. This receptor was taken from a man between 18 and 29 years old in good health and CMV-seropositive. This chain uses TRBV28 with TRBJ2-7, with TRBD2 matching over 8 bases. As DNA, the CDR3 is TGTGCCAGCACAGCGGGGGCCTCCTGGGAGCAGTACTTC. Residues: CASTAGASWEQYF.